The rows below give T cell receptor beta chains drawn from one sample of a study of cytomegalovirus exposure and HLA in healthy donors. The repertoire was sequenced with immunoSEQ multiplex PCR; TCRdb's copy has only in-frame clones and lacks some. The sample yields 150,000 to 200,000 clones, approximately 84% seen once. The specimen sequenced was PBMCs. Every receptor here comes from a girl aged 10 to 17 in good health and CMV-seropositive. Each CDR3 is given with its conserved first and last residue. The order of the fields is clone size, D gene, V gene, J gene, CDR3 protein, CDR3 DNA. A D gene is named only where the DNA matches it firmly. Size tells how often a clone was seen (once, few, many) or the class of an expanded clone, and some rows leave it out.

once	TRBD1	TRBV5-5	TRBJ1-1	CASSFIRGPEAFF	TGTGCCAGCAGCTTCATCAGGGGGCCTGAAGCTTTCTTT
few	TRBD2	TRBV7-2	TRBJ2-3	CASSERGRSTDTQYF	TGTGCCAGCAGCGAGCGGGGTCGAAGCACAGATACGCAGTATTTT
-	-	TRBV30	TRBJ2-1	CVTVVPSSYNEQFF	TGTGTTACCGTTGTCCCGAGCTCCTACAATGAGCAGTTCTTC
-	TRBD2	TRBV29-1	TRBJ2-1	CSVGGTLTYNEQFF	TGCAGCGTCGGGGGGACTTTGACCTACAATGAGCAGTTCTTC
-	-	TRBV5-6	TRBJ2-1	CASSQDREQFF	TGTGCCAGCAGCCAAGACAGGGAGCAGTTCTTC
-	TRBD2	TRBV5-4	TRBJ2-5	CASSFDLRGTQETQYF	TGTGCCAGCAGTTTTGACTTGCGGGGGACCCAAGAGACCCAGTACTTC
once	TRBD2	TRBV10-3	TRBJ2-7	CAIRAGGAGEQYF	TGTGCCATCAGGGCCGGGGGGGCCGGGGAGCAGTACTTC
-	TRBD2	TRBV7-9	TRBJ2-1	CASGLAGFGEQFF	TGTGCCAGCGGGCTAGCGGGGTTCGGTGAGCAGTTCTTC
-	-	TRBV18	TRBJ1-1	CASSPTTYFTGEAFF	TGTGCCAGCTCACCAACGACCTATTTCACAGGGGAAGCTTTCTTT
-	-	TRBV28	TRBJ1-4	CASSSGGGTNEKLFF	TGTGCCAGCAGTTCTGGGGGGGGAACTAATGAAAAACTGTTTTTT
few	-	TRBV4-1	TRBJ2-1	CASSQVFPVGLNEQFF	TGCGCCAGCAGCCAAGTCTTTCCTGTCGGTCTCAATGAGCAGTTCTTC
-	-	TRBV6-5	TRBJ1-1	CASSSSASDTEAFF	TGTGCCAGCAGTTCCTCAGCGTCCGACACTGAAGCTTTCTTT
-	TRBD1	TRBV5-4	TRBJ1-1	CASSRQGRAEAFF	TGTGCCAGCAGCCGACAGGGGAGAGCTGAAGCTTTCTTT
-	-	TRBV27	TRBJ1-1	CASSSQDSSKIEAFF	TGTGCCAGCAGTTCCCAAGACTCCTCCAAAATTGAAGCTTTCTTT
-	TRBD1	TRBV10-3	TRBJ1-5	CAISDRGVQPQHF	TGTGCCATCAGTGACAGGGGGGTCCAGCCCCAGCATTTT
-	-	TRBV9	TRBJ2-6	CASSVGSSGANVLTF	TGTGCCAGCAGCGTAGGCAGCTCTGGGGCCAACGTCCTGACTTTC
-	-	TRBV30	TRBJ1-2	CAWSPNRRNNGYTF	TGTGCCTGGAGTCCGAACAGGAGAAACAATGGCTACACCTTC
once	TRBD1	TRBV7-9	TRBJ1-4	CASSERDRGNEKLFF	TGTGCCAGCAGCGAGCGGGACAGGGGTAATGAAAAACTGTTTTTT
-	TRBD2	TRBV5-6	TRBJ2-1	CASSGGLAGGRGEQFF	TGTGCCAGCAGCGGGGGGCTAGCGGGGGGGCGCGGTGAGCAGTTCTTC
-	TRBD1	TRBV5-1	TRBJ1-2	CASSWTPGQGSYGYTF	TGCGCCAGCAGCTGGACCCCGGGACAGGGTTCCTATGGCTACACCTTC
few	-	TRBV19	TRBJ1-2	CASSIGAALNYGYTF	TGTGCCAGTAGTATAGGGGCAGCTCTTAACTATGGCTACACCTTC
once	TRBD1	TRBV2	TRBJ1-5	CASSVKGAQPQHF	TGTGCCAGCAGTGTTAAGGGGGCGCAGCCCCAGCATTTT